This T cell receptor (beta chain) was sequenced in a study of OX40 agonist ivuxolimab in advanced cancers. About the study as a whole: Ivuxolimab, which targeted the costimulatory receptor OX40 (CD134), was an agonistic, fully human IgG2 monoclonal antibody. Patients were allowed to have had prior anti-PD-1, anti-PD-L1 or anti-CTLA-4 therapy, and approximately 37% of the dose-escalation patients had been treated with checkpoint inhibitors. Intravenous ivuxolimab was administered to patients every 2 weeks at six dose levels: 0.01, 0.1, 0.3, 1.5, 3 and 10 mg/kg. Of the roughly 52 dose-escalation patients, hepatocellular carcinoma was present in approximately 20, melanoma in approximately 15, renal cell carcinoma in 9 and head and neck cancer in 9. In the dose-escalation cohort, 82.7% of patients were male, and the mean age was 60 years with a range of roughly 20 to 80. Peripheral TCRbeta sequencing was intended to test whether TCR sequence diversity was altered and clonal T-cell expansion was caused by ivuxolimab. The monotherapy dose-escalation portion (N of about 50 patients) of the phase I ivuxolimab trial is reported in the paper. Partial responses occurred in three dose-escalation patients: two with cutaneous melanoma and one with hepatocellular carcinoma. Findings and caveats that apply to the study as a whole: In partial responders in the 0.1-3.0 mg/kg groups, normalized peripheral clonal expansion was found to be among the lowest, especially among CD8+ T cells. Low levels of normalized T-cell clonal expansion were also seen in some nonresponding patients. After ivuxolimab, more expanded clones were found on average in CD8+ T cells than in CD4+ T cells. At doses from 0.1 to 3.0 mg/kg, clonal expansion was seen in both CD4+ and CD8+ blood T cells between baseline and week 6. The antigen specificity of the peripheral T cells that underwent clonal expansion was not determined.

Patients with a history of autoimmune disease or receiving systemic immunosuppression were excluded from the trial. Peripheral blood for TCR sequencing was collected from all dose cohorts at baseline, on cycle 4 day 1, and on cycle 7 day 1. Samples were obtained from an open-label, multicenter, first-in-human phase I dose-escalation trial of ivuxolimab. Adults with locally advanced or metastatic melanoma, renal cell carcinoma, hepatocellular carcinoma or head and neck squamous cell carcinoma were enrolled in the trial. CD4+ and CD8+ T cells were sorted separately from peripheral blood before TCR sequencing. To sequence the TCRbeta CDR3 region, genomic DNA was isolated from the sorted cells. TCRbeta CDR3 regions were sequenced using the immunoSEQ Assay. TCRdb took over this immuneACCESS table, retaining in-frame rearrangements with V and J assigned. Such tables are incomplete; in checked studies, under half of the missing clones stem from an unresolved V gene, and the remainder is unexplained. This sample comprises some 97,000 clones, less than 95% of them detected only once. 0.54% of the sample goes to the ten largest clones.

Note on this clone: The target of this receptor is not known. No clone much larger than this one lies a single base away; base qualities are absent.

The sequencing used CD4+ or CD8+ T cells sorted from blood, collected in a trial of the OX40 agonist ivuxolimab. This receptor was obtained from an adult with an advanced solid tumor such as melanoma, head and neck, liver or kidney cancer.

The nucleotides are TGTGCCAGCAGCCAGGGACTAGCGGATATCTCCTACGAGCAGTACTTC. This gives the protein CASSQGLADISYEQYF. The rearranged segments are TRBV4-2 and TRBJ2-7; 11 bases in between match TRBD2. The CDR3 spans 16 residues, from the cysteine through the phenylalanine. The retained sequence is limited to the CDR3, 48 bases, with the frame set at the first base. The germline V gene provides CDR1 LGHNA and CDR2 YNFKEQ. V and J are trimmed by 3 bases and 0 bases, and the gene matches miss 4 bases of the junction.